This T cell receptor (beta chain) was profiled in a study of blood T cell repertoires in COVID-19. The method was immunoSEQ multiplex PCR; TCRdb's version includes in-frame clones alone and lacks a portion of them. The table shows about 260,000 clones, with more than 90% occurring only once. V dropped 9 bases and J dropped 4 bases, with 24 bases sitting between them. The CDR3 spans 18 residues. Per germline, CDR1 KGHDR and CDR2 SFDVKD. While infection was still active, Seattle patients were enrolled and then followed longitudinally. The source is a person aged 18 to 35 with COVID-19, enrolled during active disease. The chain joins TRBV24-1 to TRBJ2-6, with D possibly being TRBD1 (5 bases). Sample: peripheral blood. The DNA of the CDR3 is TGTGCCACCTCTGACAGCCAGTCTGTTTTGTCCGGGGCCAACGTCCTGACTTTC. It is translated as CATSDSQSVLSGANVLTF.